These 29 T cell receptor beta chains share one sample of origin, sequenced in a study of response to subunit inactivated influenza vaccine. One entry per CDR3 protein, called by TCRdb with MiXCR from the RT-PCR reads. The data hold about 540,000 distinct CDR3 sequences, with 20% to 25% observed a single time. This same sample was also taken into another study, of T cells expressing NK-cell markers. That study reports: It was by 5'RACE template switching with UMIs that TCR beta cDNA was made.

This specimen consisted of CD4+ T cells sorted from PBMCs, obtained about 13 days after vaccination. These receptors were obtained from a man aged 45-60 years who received an inactivated influenza vaccine.

This sequence joins TRBV7-3 and TRBJ2-1; no clear D. Trimming took off 5 bases at V and 0 bases at J, with 14 bases between the two ends. This CDR3 is built from 16 residues. The germline V gene encodes CDR1 SGHTA and CDR2 FQGTGA. For the CDR3, the DNA is TGTGCCAGCAGCCCCACTGCCACCAGCTCCTACAATGAGCAGTTCTTC. Translation: CASSPTATSSYNEQFF.

This clonotype has just a few counts. The chain carries TRBV15 and TRBJ2-7; TRBD1 matches 10 bases. The length of the CDR3 is 14 residues. Germline lookup yields CDR1 LNHNV and CDR2 YYDKDF (reference sequence). J gave up 2 bases and V 3 bases, and 1 base lay outside the gene matches. The CDR3 spells CATSSDRGPYEQYF. The CDR3 bases are TGTGCCACCAGCAGTGACAGGGGGCCCTACGAGCAGTACTTC.

This chain connects TRBV4-2 to TRBJ1-1; maybe TRBD1 (5 bases). There are 17 residues in the CDR3. Germline V gives CDR1 LGHNA, CDR2 YNFKEQ. V was clipped by 0 bases and J by 4 bases, with 18 bases between them. The chain's CDR3 is CASSQDWGTNGVTEAFF. CDR3 nucleotides: TGTGCCAGCAGCCAAGATTGGGGGACGAACGGGGTCACTGAAGCTTTCTTT.

This clonotype was detected only a few times. The chain has TRBV20-1 and TRBJ2-3; no definite D call. In germline, CDR1 is DFQATT, CDR2 SNEGSKA (reference sequence). With 4 bases removed from V and 2 bases from J, the gap between germline ends came to 16 bases. The CDR3 is 15 amino acids. The DNA of the CDR3 is TGCAGTGCTAATGGCGGAAACGACTTCACAGATACGCAGTATTTT. This gives the protein CSANGGNDFTDTQYF.

This clonotype was seen a handful of times. This chain uses TRBV6-5 with TRBJ2-7, with TRBD2 matching 8 bases. V was pared by 1 base and J by 0 bases, with 2 bases of the junction left unmatched. CDR1 and CDR2 (germline): MNHEY, SVGAGI. This CDR3 comprises 15 residues. CDR3 loop: CASSYLREASYEQYF. DNA of the CDR3: TGTGCCAGCAGTTACTTGCGGGAGGCCTCCTACGAGCAGTACTTC.

In this sample, this clonotype turned up a few times. The chain combines TRBV9 with TRBJ1-1; unclear D gene. This CDR3 spans 14 amino acids. CDR1 is SGDLS and CDR2 is YYNGEE in the germline V gene. Trimming removed 0 bases from V and 1 base from J, with 7 bases in between. DNA of the CDR3: TGTGCCAGCAGCGTAGGCCCGGGGAACACTGAAGCTTTCTTT. Translating it yields CASSVGPGNTEAFF.

This chain uses TRBV4-2 with TRBJ2-3; 12 nucleotides align to TRBD2. V shed 5 bases and J 3 bases; nucleotides not matched to a gene: 6. Germline V gene sequence: CDR1 LGHNA, CDR2 YNFKEQ. The CDR3 loop spans 16 amino acids. The CDR3 DNA reads as TGTGCCAGCAGCGAGCTAGCGGGGGGGCGGACAGATACGCAGTATTTT. Protein product: CASSELAGGRTDTQYF.

This clonotype turned up a few times. This sequence joins TRBV20-1 and TRBJ2-1, with D unresolved. The CDR3 spans 12 residues. V was cut by 3 bases and J by 4 bases, with 7 bases left in between. Per germline, CDR1 DFQATT and CDR2 SNEGSKA (reference sequence). CDR3 protein: CSASGRYNEQFF. DNA of the CDR3: TGCAGTGCTAGCGGCAGATACAATGAGCAGTTCTTC.

This clonotype occurred a few times. This chain links TRBV12-3 or TRBV12-4 with TRBJ1-1; D gene ambiguous. The CDR3 runs to 13 residues. The V end lost 2 bases, the J end lost 3 bases, and 7 bases lay between the germline ends. In DNA form, the CDR3 reads TGTGCCAGCAGTTTAATGGGGTACACTGAAGCTTTCTTT. Translated, it gives CASSLMGYTEAFF.

This clonotype was counted a few times. The genes are TRBV11-3 and TRBJ2-1; 16 nucleotides agree with TRBD2. With 4 bases clipped from V and 12 bases from J, the junction kept 9 bases outside the gene matches. The CDR3 consists of 16 residues. Germline CDR1 and CDR2: SGHNT and YENEEA. CDR3 sequence reads: CASSSGTSGRAGRQFF. In DNA form, the CDR3 reads TGTGCCAGCAGCTCCGGGACTAGCGGGAGGGCCGGGCGGCAGTTCTTC.

The chain uses TRBV12-3 or TRBV12-4 and TRBJ2-1; D is possibly TRBD2 (6 bases). The CDR3 loop spans 17 amino acids. The germline V and J ends were trimmed by 7 bases and 1 base, with 20 bases remaining between them. CDR3 in DNA: TGTGCCAGCACCCGACGATTCGTAGCGGCTTCCTACAATGAGCAGTTCTTC. Its translation: CASTRRFVAASYNEQFF.

V and J are TRBV5-6 and TRBJ2-7; D might be TRBD2 (6 bases). Trimming cost V 0 bases and J 7 bases, with 14 bases left between them. The CDR3 runs 14 residues. Germline assignment: CDR1 SGHDT and CDR2 YYEEEE. Here the CDR3 reads CASSLDRTTQEQYF. In nucleotides, the CDR3 is TGTGCCAGCAGCTTGGACCGGACTACCCAAGAGCAGTACTTC.

This clonotype has ten or more counts. This sequence joins TRBV27 and TRBJ2-7, with 7 bases matching TRBD2. This CDR3 region has 14 residues. The germline V gene encodes CDR1 MNHEY and CDR2 SMNVEV (reference sequence). Trimming cost V 10 bases and J 7 bases; bases outside gene matches: 16. The CDR3 DNA is TGTGCCACCGAACCCATAGGGAGGGCCGGGGAGCAGTACTTC. It is translated as CATEPIGRAGEQYF.

This clonotype was recorded at least ten times. The chain uses TRBV20-1 and TRBJ1-1, with D hard to call. V shed 3 bases and J shed 7 bases, with 9 bases lying between them. The germline CDR1 and CDR2 sequences are DFQATT and SNEGSKA (reference sequence). The CDR3 length is 11 residues. The DNA of the CDR3 is TGCAGTGCTAGTTATATAAGTGAAGCTTTCTTT. This encodes CSASYISEAFF.

Only a few counts were recorded for this clonotype. This sequence joins TRBV7-2 and TRBJ2-3; D is possibly TRBD2 (5 bases). With 1 base removed from V and 6 bases from J, the gap between germline ends came to 11 bases. Germline V CDR1 and CDR2: SGHTA, FQGNSA. The CDR3 is made up of 14 amino acids. The CDR3 sequence is CASSLGPGFDTQYF. The DNA of the CDR3 is TGTGCCAGCAGCTTAGGACCGGGGTTTGATACGCAGTATTTT.

The table lists this clonotype with a few counts. The gene calls are TRBV29-1 and TRBJ2-7, with TRBD2 matching over 13 bases. After removal of 5 bases from V and 6 bases from J, the junction contained 10 bases not matched to a gene. CDR3 length equals 15 residues. In germline, CDR1 is SQVTM, CDR2 ANQGSEA. CDR3 protein: CSVFRLAGGLSEQYF. CDR3 DNA sequence: TGCAGCGTTTTCCGACTAGCGGGAGGTCTTAGCGAGCAGTACTTC.

This clonotype was seen more than once but under ten times. The chain combines TRBV23-1 with TRBJ2-3, with a tentative D call TRBD1 (5 bases). TRBV23-1 is an open reading frame, and its role is uncertain. Trimming took off 2 bases at V and 6 bases at J, with 18 bases between the two ends. CDR3 length equals 16 residues. CDR3 sequence reads: CASSQRNRKCWDTQYF. CDR3 sequence (DNA): TGCGCCAGCAGTCAACGTAACAGGAAATGCTGGGATACGCAGTATTTT.

The sample holds a few counts of this clonotype. The chain combines TRBV20-1 with TRBJ1-5, with 11 bases that match TRBD1. V shed 6 bases and J 3 bases; nucleotides not matched to a gene: 4. The CDR3 is made up of 14 amino acids. Looked up from germline, CDR1 is DFQATT and CDR2 is SNEGSKA (reference sequence). The CDR3 loop is CSAGQGVYNQPQHF. As DNA, the CDR3 is TGCAGTGCGGGACAGGGGGTCTACAATCAGCCCCAGCATTTT.

With respect to this clonotype: The junction differs from germline at one of its ends, possibly a read error. V usage is TRBV20-1 and J usage is TRBJ2-7; 7 bases fit TRBD1. The CDR3 has 13 amino acids. CDR1 is DFQATT and CDR2 is SNEGSKA in the germline V gene (reference sequence). The CDR3, as DNA: TGCAGTGCAAGAGGGACAGTGCGAGACGAGCAGTACTTC. Its translation is CSARGTVRDEQYF.

This chain uses TRBV6-1 with TRBJ2-7; a possible D gene is TRBD1 (6 bases). The CDR3 contains 14 residues. In germline, CDR1 is MNHNS, CDR2 SASEGT. V lost 6 bases and J lost 5, with 17 bases in between. Here the CDR3 DNA reads TGTGCCAGCAGCAAAGCCGGGACAAGCCACGAGCAGTACTTC. Translated: CASSKAGTSHEQYF.

The chain couples TRBV28 to TRBJ2-5, with D unclear. The CDR3 length is 14 residues. Germline-derived CDR1 and CDR2 are MDHEN and SYDVKM. Trimming removed 7 bases from V and 5 bases from J, with 17 bases in between. CDR3 residues: CASMGILLFETQYF. The CDR3 bases are TGTGCCAGCATGGGGATTTTGTTGTTCGAGACCCAGTACTTC.

V is TRBV4-1 and J is TRBJ1-4; D unresolved. CDR1 and CDR2 from the germline V gene are MGHRA and YSYEKL. CDR3 size: 17 residues. V lost 0 bases and J lost 0, with 11 bases in between. The CDR3: CASSQDLSTTTNEKLFF. CDR3 nucleotides: TGCGCCAGCAGCCAAGATCTAAGTACAACAACTAATGAAAAACTGTTTTTT.

The chain links TRBV28 to TRBJ2-7, with 15 bases fitting TRBD2. Per germline, CDR1 MDHEN and CDR2 SYDVKM. Germline trimming cut 2 bases from V and 0 bases from J; bases unmatched to any gene: 5. The CDR3 runs to 18 residues. The CDR3: CASSLPGTSGRSSYEQYF. CDR3 sequence (DNA): TGTGCCAGCAGTTTACCCGGGACTAGCGGGAGGAGCTCCTACGAGCAGTACTTC.

V gene TRBV28 combines with J gene TRBJ1-1, with unresolved D. Trimming pared 7 bases from V and 7 bases from J, leaving 10 bases between. CDR3 length: 11 amino acids. Looked up from germline, CDR1 is MDHEN and CDR2 is SYDVKM. The CDR3 reads CASKLEGEAFF. DNA for the CDR3: TGTGCCAGCAAACTGGAAGGTGAAGCTTTCTTT.

This clonotype was counted a few times. The V call is TRBV30, the J call TRBJ1-3, with D unclear. The length of the CDR3 is 11 residues. Germline-derived CDR1 and CDR2 are GTSNPN and SVGIG (reference sequence). The CDR3: CAAPVGNTIYF. The CDR3 DNA reads as TGTGCTGCGCCAGTAGGAAACACCATATATTTT.

This clonotype was seen repeatedly, ten times or more. V usage is TRBV20-1 and J usage is TRBJ2-1, with 9 nucleotides matching TRBD1. This CDR3 contains 18 residues. V shed 1 base and J 0 bases; nucleotides not matched to a gene: 10. Germline V gene lookup returns CDR1 DFQATT and CDR2 SNEGSKA (reference sequence). In DNA form, the CDR3 reads TGCAGTGCTAGAGCGACAGGGGGTGGTCGTAGCTCCTACAATGAGCAGTTCTTC. Its protein is CSARATGGGRSSYNEQFF.

A few counts support this clonotype. The J gene is TRBJ2-7, the V gene TRBV10-3, with D uncertain. Between the trimmed V and J ends, which lost 2 bases and 5 bases, there was a span of 10 bases. The CDR3 spans 13 residues. Per the germline V gene, CDR1 is ENHRY and CDR2 is SYGVKD. CDR3: CAISEGPPHEQYF. The CDR3 DNA reads TGTGCCATCAGTGAGGGCCCCCCCCACGAGCAGTACTTC.

The rearrangement uses TRBV5-1 and TRBJ1-1; D gene uncertain. Trimming stripped 1 base from V and 1 base from J, with 5 bases between. CDR1 SGHRS and CDR2 YFSETQ come from the germline V gene. The length of the CDR3 is 13 residues. The DNA for the CDR3 is TGCGCCAGCAGCTTGATGAGGAACACTGAAGCTTTCTTT. Residues: CASSLMRNTEAFF.

This clonotype was observed a few times. The chain employs TRBV6-1 and TRBJ2-7; TRBD1 aligns across 11 bases. The V gene end was trimmed by 10 bases and the J gene end by 5 bases; junction bases not matched to a gene: 10. Germline lookup yields CDR1 MNHNS and CDR2 SASEGT. This CDR3 is 14 amino acids long. CDR3 nucleotide sequence: TGTGCCACTAAAAGGGACAGGGGGAAGAACGAGCAGTACTTC. It yields the protein CATKRDRGKNEQYF.